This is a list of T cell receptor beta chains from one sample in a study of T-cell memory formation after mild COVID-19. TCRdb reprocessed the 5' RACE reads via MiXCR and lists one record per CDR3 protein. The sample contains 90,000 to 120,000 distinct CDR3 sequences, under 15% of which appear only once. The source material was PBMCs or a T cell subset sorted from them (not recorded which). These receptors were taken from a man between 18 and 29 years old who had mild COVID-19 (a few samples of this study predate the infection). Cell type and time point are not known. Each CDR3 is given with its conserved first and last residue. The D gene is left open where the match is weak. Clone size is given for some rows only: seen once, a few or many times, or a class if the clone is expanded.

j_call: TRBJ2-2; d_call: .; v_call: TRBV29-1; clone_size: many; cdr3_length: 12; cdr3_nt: TGCAGCGTCCCAACACCCGCCGGGGAGCTGTTTTTT; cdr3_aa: CSVPTPAGELFF
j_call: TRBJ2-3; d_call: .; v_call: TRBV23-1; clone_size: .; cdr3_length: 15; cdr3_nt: TGCGCCAGCAGTCCCGGGACGGATAGCACAGATACGCAGTATTTT; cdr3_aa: CASSPGTDSTDTQYF
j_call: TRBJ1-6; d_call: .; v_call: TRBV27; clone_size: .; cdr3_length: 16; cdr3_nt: TGTGCCAGTCCTACCGGGCCCTGGTTCCATAATTCACCCCTCCACTTT; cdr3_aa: CASPTGPWFHNSPLHF
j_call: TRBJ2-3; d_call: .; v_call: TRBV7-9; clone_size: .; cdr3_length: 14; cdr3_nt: TGTGCCAGCAGCTTACCGCGGGTAACAGATACGCAGTATTTT; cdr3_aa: CASSLPRVTDTQYF
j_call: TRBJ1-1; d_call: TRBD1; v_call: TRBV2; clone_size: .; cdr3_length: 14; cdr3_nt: TGTGCCAGCAGTGACAGGGGGGCCTTCTTTGAAGCTTTCTTT; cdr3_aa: CASSDRGAFFEAFF
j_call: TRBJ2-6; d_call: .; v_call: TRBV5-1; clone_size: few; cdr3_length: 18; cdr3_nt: TGCGCCAGCAGCCCCGGTCGGGACGGACTCTCTGGGGCCAACGTCCTGACTTTC; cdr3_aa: CASSPGRDGLSGANVLTF
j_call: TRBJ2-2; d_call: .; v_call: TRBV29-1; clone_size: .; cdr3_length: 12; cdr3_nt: TGCAGCGTTGAGAGGAGATCCGGGGAGCTGTTTTTT; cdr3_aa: CSVERRSGELFF
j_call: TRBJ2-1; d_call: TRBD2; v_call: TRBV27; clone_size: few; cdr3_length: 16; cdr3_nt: TGTGCCAGCAGTTTATCGATAGCGGGGGGGCATAATGAGCAGTTCTTC; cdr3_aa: CASSLSIAGGHNEQFF
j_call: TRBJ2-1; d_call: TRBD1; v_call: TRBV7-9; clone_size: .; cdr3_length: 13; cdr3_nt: TGTGCCACCGACAGGGGCGTTTTCAATGAGCAGTTCTTC; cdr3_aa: CATDRGVFNEQFF
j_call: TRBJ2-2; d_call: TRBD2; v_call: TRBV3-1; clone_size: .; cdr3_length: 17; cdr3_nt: TGTGCCAGCAGCCCGAGGACTAGCGGGGTGAACACCGGGGAGCTGTTTTTT; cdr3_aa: CASSPRTSGVNTGELFF
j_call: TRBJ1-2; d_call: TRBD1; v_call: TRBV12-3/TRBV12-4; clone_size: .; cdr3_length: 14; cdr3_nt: TGTGCCAGCAGTTCCGGGACAGGGGTTTATGGCTACACCTTC; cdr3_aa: CASSSGTGVYGYTF
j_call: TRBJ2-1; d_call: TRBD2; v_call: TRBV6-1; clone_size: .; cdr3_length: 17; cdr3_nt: TGTGCCAGCAGTGTCACAATAGCGGGGGGGCGATACAATGAGCAGTTCTTC; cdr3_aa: CASSVTIAGGRYNEQFF
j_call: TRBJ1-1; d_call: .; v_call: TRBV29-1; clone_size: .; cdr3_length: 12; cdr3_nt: TGCCACACGCAGGAAATGAACACTGAAGCTTTCTTT; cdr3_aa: CHTQEMNTEAFF
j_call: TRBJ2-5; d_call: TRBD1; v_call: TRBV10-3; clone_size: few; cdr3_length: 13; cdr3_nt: TGTGCCATCATGAAGGGGGCAGGGGAGACCCAGTACTTC; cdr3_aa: CAIMKGAGETQYF
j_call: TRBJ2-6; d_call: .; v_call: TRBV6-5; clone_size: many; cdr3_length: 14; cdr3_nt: TGTGCCAGCAGTTTAGGGGCTGGGGCCAACGTCCTGACTTTC; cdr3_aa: CASSLGAGANVLTF
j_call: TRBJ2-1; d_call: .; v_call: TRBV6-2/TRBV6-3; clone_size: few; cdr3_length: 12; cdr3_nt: TGTGCCAGCAGTTATGGGGACAATGAGCAGTTCTTC; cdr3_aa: CASSYGDNEQFF
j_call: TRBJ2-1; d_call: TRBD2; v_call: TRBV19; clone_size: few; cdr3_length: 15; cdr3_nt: TGTGCCAGTAGTGTGTCTAGCGGGGACTACAATGAGCAGTTCTTC; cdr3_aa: CASSVSSGDYNEQFF
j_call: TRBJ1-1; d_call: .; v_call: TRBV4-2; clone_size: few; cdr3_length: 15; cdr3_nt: TGTGCCAGCAGCCAAGAAGGGGGGGCCCCCCGGCAAGCTTTCTTT; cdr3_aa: CASSQEGGAPRQAFF
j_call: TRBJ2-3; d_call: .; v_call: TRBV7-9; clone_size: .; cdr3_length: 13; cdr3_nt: TGTGCCAGCAGCTTAGCGGACAGCTCTTCGCAGTATTTT; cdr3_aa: CASSLADSSSQYF
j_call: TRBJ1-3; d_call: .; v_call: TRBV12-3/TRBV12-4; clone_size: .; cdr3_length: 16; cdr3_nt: TGTGCCAGCAGTATAGGGCGGGCCCCCGGAGGAAACACCATATATTTT; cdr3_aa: CASSIGRAPGGNTIYF
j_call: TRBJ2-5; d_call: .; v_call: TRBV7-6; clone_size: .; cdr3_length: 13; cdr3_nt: TGTGCCAGCAGCCCGACAGGACAAGAGACCCAGTACTTC; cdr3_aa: CASSPTGQETQYF
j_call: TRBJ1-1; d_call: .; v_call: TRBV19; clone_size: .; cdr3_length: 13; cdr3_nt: TGTGCCAGTAGTATCGGGGGTTACACTGAAGCTTTCTTT; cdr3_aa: CASSIGGYTEAFF
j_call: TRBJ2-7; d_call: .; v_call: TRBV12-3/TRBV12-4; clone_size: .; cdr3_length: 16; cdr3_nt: TGTGCCAGCAGTCCACGGGGCCCACACACTTGGAGCGAGCAGTACTTC; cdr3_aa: CASSPRGPHTWSEQYF
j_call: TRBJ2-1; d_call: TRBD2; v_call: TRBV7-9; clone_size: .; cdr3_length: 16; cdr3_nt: TGTGCCAGCAGTTATTTTCTAGCGGGGGCAGAAGGAGAGCAGTTCTTC; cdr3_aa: CASSYFLAGAEGEQFF
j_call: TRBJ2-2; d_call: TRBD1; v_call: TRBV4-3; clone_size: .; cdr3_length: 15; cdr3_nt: TGCGCCAGCAGCCATGGGACAGGGCTTACCGGGGAGCTGTTTTTT; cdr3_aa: CASSHGTGLTGELFF
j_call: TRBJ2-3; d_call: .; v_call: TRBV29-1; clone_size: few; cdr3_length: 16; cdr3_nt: TGCAGCGTTGAGGGTGAACAGGGTAGCGGCACAGATACGCAGTATTTT; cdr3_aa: CSVEGEQGSGTDTQYF
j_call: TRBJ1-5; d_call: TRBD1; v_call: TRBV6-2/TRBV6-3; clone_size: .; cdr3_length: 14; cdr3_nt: TGTGCCAGCAGTGAAGACAGGGAACCTCAGCCCCAGCATTTT; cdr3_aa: CASSEDREPQPQHF
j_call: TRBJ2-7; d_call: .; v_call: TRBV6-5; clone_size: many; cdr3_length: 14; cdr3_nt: TGTGCCAGCAGTTTACAGGGTTACGGCTACGAGCAGTACTTC; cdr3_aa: CASSLQGYGYEQYF
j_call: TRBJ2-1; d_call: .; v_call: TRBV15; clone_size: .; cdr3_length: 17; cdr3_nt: TGTGCCACCAGCAGGGGTGCGAGGAGGAGCTCCTACAATGAGCAGTTCTTC; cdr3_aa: CATSRGARRSSYNEQFF
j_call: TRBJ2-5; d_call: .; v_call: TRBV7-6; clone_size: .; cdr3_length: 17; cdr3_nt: TGTGCCAGCAGCTTAGCGGGGGGAGAGACACCTTGGGGGACCCAGTACTTC; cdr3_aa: CASSLAGGETPWGTQYF
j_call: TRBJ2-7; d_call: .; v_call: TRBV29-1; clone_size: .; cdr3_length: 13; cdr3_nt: TGCAGCGTTGATACGGCAGGGCCCTACGAGCAGTACTTC; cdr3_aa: CSVDTAGPYEQYF
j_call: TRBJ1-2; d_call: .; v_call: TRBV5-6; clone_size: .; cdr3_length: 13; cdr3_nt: TGTGCCAGCAGCCCCGGACAGCACTATGGCTACACCTTC; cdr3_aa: CASSPGQHYGYTF
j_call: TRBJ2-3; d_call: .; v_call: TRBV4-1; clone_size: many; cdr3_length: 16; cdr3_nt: TGCGCCAGCAGCCAGCTCAGGGGCAGGCAAGGAGATACGCAGTATTTT; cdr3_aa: CASSQLRGRQGDTQYF
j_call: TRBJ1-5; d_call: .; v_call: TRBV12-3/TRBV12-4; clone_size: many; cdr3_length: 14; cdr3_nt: TGTGCCAGCAGTTTATTAGGGCCGAATCAGCCCCAGCATTTT; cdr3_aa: CASSLLGPNQPQHF
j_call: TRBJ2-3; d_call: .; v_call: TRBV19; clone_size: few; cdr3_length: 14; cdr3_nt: TGTGCCAGTACGAATGCGCGGAGCACAGATACGCAGTATTTT; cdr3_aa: CASTNARSTDTQYF
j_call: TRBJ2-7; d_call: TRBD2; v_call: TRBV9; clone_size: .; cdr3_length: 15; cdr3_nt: TGTGCCAGCAGCCTAGCGGGGGACTCGGGCTACGAGCAGTACTTC; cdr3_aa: CASSLAGDSGYEQYF
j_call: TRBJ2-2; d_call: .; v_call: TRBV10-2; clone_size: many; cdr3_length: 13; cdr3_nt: TGCGCCAGCAGAAAGACAGACACCGGGGAGCTGTTTTTT; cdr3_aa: CASRKTDTGELFF
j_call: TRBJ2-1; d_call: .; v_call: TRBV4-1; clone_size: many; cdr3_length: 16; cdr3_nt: TGCGCCAGCAGCCCTCACCGGGACGACGCGCACAATGAGCAGTTCTTC; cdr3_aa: CASSPHRDDAHNEQFF
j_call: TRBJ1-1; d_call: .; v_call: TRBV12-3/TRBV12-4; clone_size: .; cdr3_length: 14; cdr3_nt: TGTGCCAGCAGAATCGAAGGGCTTAACACTGAAGCTTTCTTT; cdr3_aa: CASRIEGLNTEAFF